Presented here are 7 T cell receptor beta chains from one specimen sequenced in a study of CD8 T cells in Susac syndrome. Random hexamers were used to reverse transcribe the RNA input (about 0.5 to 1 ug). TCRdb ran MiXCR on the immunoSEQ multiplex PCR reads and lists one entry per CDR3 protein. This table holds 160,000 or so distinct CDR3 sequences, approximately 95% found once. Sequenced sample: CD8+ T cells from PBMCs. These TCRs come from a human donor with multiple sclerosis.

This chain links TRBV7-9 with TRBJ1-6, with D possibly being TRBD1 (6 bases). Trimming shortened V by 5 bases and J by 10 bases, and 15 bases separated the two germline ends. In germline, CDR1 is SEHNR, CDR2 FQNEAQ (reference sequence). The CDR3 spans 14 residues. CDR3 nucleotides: TGTGCCAGCAGCGCAGGGGCTTACGGGTCACCCCTCCACTTT. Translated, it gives CASSAGAYGSPLHF.

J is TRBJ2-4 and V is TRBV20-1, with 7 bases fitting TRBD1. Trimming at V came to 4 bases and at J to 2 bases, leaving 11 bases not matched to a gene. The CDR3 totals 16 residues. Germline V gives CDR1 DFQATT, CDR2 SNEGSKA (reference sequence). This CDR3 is CSAIMAGGNPKNIQYF. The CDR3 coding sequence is TGCAGTGCTATCATGGCAGGGGGAAATCCCAAAAACATTCAGTACTTC.

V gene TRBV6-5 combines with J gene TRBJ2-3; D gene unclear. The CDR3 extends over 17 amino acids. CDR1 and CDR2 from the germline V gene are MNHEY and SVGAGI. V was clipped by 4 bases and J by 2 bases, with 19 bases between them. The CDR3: CASSLPIRVIPTDTQYF. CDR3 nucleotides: TGTGCCAGCAGTTTACCGATCCGGGTTATTCCCACAGATACGCAGTATTTT.

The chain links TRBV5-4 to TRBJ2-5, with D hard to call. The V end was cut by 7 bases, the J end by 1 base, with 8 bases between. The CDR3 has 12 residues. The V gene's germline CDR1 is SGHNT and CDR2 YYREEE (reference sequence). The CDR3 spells CASGKAQETQYF. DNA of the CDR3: TGTGCCAGCGGAAAGGCCCAAGAGACCCAGTACTTC.

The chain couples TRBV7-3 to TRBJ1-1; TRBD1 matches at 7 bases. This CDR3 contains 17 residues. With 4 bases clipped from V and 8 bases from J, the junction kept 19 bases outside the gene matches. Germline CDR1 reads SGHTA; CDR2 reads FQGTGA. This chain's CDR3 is CASSSTPRGQLCVEAFF. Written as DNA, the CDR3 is TGTGCCAGCAGCTCCACCCCCAGGGGACAGCTCTGTGTGGAAGCTTTCTTT.

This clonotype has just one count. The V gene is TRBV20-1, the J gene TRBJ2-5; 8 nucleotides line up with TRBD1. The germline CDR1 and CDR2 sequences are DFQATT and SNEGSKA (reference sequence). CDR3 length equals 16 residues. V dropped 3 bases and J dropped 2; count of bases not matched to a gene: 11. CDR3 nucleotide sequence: TGCAGTGCTAGCCCCCCTCCAAGGACAGGGCAAGAGACCCAGTACTTC. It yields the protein CSASPPPRTGQETQYF.

Here the CDR3 DNA reads TGTGCCAGTTCCACGTCCTACGAGCAGTACTTC. Translating gives CASSTSYEQYF. This chain joins TRBV7-9 and TRBJ2-7, with no clear D. The CDR3 is 11 amino acids. Trimming took off 9 bases at V and 1 base at J, with 7 bases between the two ends. Germline V gene data show CDR1 as SEHNR and CDR2 as FQNEAQ (reference sequence).